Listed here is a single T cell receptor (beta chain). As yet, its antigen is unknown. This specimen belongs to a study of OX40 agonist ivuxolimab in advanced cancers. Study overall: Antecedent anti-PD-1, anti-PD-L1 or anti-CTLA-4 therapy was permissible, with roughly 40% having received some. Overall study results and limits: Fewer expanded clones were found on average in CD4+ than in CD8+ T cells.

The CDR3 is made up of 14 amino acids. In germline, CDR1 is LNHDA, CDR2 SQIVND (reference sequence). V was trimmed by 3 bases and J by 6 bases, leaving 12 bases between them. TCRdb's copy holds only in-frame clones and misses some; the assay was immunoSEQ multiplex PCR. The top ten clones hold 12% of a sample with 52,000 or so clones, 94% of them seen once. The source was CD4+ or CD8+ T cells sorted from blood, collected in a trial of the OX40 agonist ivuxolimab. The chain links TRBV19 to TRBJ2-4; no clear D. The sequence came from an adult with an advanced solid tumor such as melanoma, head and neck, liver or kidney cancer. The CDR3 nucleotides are TGTGCCAGTAGTATTACCGTGTCGGGAAACATTCAGTACTTC. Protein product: CASSITVSGNIQYF.